This T cell receptor (beta chain) was identified during a study of cytomegalovirus exposure and HLA in healthy donors. This PCR relied on a set of 60 Vbeta primers and 13 Jbeta primers. Method: immunoSEQ multiplex PCR; TCRdb's copy keeps in-frame clones and lacks some. The repertoire holds 130,000 to 150,000 clones, with more than 75% as singletons. General study points: The likely origin of a cluster of highly shared sequence variants was a sequencing artifact.

This CDR3 contains 13 residues. Germline assignment: CDR1 MNHEY and CDR2 SVGAGI. The V and J ends lost 8 bases and 14 bases, in that order; junction bases with no gene match: 15. To note about this clone: Its antigen remains unidentified.

The chain employs TRBV6-5 and TRBJ2-1; 7 bases align to TRBD2. This TCR was sampled from a female donor in good health and CMV-seronegative. The material sequenced was PBMCs. As DNA, the CDR3 is TGTGCCAGCCGCATGCTACCCGGGACTAAAGAGTTCTTC. It specifies CASRMLPGTKEFF.